One sample yielded the 29 T cell receptor beta chains listed below, sequenced in a study of T cells after posttransplantation cyclophosphamide. Repertoires were generated with immunoSEQ multiplex PCR, while TCRdb's copy carries only in-frame clones and drops some. The data contain about 32,000 clones, approximately 90% of them singletons. Sequenced sample: PBMCs. These receptor sequences come from a woman aged 40 to 50 with a blood cancer, CMV-positive, and with a related stem cell donor.

This chain uses TRBV11-2 with TRBJ2-7; possibly TRBD2 for D (7 bases). With 5 bases removed from V and 6 bases from J, the gap between germline ends came to 20 bases. The CDR3 length is 15 residues. Germline lookup yields CDR1 SGHAT and CDR2 FQNNGV. CDR3 sequence: CASSTEGGLPVEQYF. DNA for the CDR3: TGTGCCAGCAGCACTGAGGGGGGGCTTCCTGTCGAGCAGTACTTC.

This chain links TRBV6-5 with TRBJ1-2; 9 nucleotides line up with TRBD1. Germline V gene data show CDR1 as MNHEY and CDR2 as SVGAGI. The J segment lost 4 bases and the V segment lost 8 bases, leaving 11 bases of the junction unmatched. The CDR3 loop spans 15 amino acids. This chain's CDR3 is CASSRGQGLFYGYTF. The CDR3 DNA reads as TGTGCCAGCTCGCGGGGACAGGGATTGTTCTATGGCTACACCTTC.

The chain has TRBV28 and TRBJ2-1; D possibly corresponds to TRBD2 (5 bases). The V end was cut by 8 bases, the J end by 0 bases, with 11 bases between. CDR3 size: 14 residues. Per the germline V gene, CDR1 is MDHEN and CDR2 is SYDVKM. The CDR3 loop is CASLHGSSYNEQFF. DNA for the CDR3: TGTGCCAGCCTCCATGGGAGCTCCTACAATGAGCAGTTCTTC.

The chain carries TRBV15 and TRBJ1-5, with 8 bases identical to TRBD1. In germline, CDR1 is LNHNV, CDR2 YYDKDF (reference sequence). The CDR3 loop spans 15 amino acids. V lost 0 bases and J lost 4; bases outside the gene matches: 2. The CDR3 loop is CATSREGQGNQPQHF. The CDR3 region has the DNA TGTGCCACCAGCAGAGAAGGACAGGGAAATCAGCCCCAGCATTTT.

The chain joins TRBV5-1 to TRBJ2-1; 10 bases fit TRBD1. This CDR3 spans 15 amino acids. With 4 bases clipped from V and 7 bases from J, the junction kept 8 bases outside the gene matches. CDR1 and CDR2 from the germline V gene are SGHRS and YFSETQ. The CDR3 DNA follows: TGCGCCAGCAGCCCTCGACAGGGGGCTAGTAATGAGCAGTTCTTC. This encodes CASSPRQGASNEQFF.

The chain has TRBV11-2 and TRBJ2-5, with D possibly being TRBD1 (6 bases). V was pared by 3 bases and J by 5 bases, with 16 bases between. CDR1 and CDR2 from the germline V gene are SGHAT and FQNNGV. This CDR3 has 15 residues. This CDR3 is CASSLDPIRGETQYF. Here the CDR3 DNA reads TGTGCCAGCAGCTTGGACCCTATAAGGGGGGAGACCCAGTACTTC.

This clone appeared a single time. V is TRBV6-5 and J is TRBJ1-3; the D is unclear. The CDR3 totals 13 residues. Trimming removed 5 bases from V and 0 bases from J, with 5 bases in between. Germline V gives CDR1 MNHEY, CDR2 SVGAGI. CDR3 amino acids: CASSEHSGNTIYF. As DNA, the CDR3 is TGTGCCAGCAGTGAACACTCTGGAAACACCATATATTTT.

The chain carries TRBV19 and TRBJ2-7; possibly TRBD1 for D (5 bases). Between the trimmed V and J ends, which lost 6 bases and 0 bases, there was a span of 15 bases. Germline CDR1 reads LNHDA; CDR2 reads SQIVND (reference sequence). CDR3 length equals 15 residues. CDR3 coding DNA: TGTGCCAGTAGCCTAGGGGCGTTCAGCTCCTACGAGCAGTACTTC. Translating it yields CASSLGAFSSYEQYF.

The genes are TRBV4-2 and TRBJ1-6; D is undetermined. Looked up from germline, CDR1 is LGHNA and CDR2 is YNFKEQ. Trimming removed 1 base from V and 7 bases from J, with 8 bases in between. The CDR3 is made up of 14 amino acids. The CDR3, as DNA: TGTGCCAGCAGCCAAGCGGAGGTGAATTCACCCCTCCACTTT. The encoded protein is CASSQAEVNSPLHF.

This chain connects TRBV5-5 to TRBJ2-7, with D perhaps TRBD1 (5 bases). Trimming left V 0 bases short and J 0 bases short, with 10 bases between. Germline V gene data show CDR1 as SGHKS and CDR2 as YYEKEE (reference sequence). The CDR3 consists of 15 residues. The CDR3 reads CASSLVQGVSYEQYF. For the CDR3, the DNA is TGTGCCAGCAGCTTGGTCCAGGGTGTCTCCTACGAGCAGTACTTC.

The CDR3 DNA reads TGTGCCAGTAGTTTTGGCGGGGGGGCTGGCTACGAGCAGTACTTC. It specifies CASSFGGGAGYEQYF. The chain employs TRBV19 and TRBJ2-7; TRBD2 agrees at 9 bases. The germline V gene has CDR1 LNHDA and CDR2 SQIVND (reference sequence). After removal of 5 bases from V and 3 bases from J, the junction contained 8 bases not matched to a gene. The CDR3 contains 15 residues.

This sequence joins TRBV7-9 and TRBJ2-7; tentatively, D is TRBD1 (5 bases). The V gene's germline CDR1 is SEHNR and CDR2 FQNEAQ (reference sequence). The CDR3 is 14 residues long. Trimming stripped 5 bases from V and 3 bases from J, with 14 bases between. CDR3 sequence reads: CASSASGQNYEQYF. CDR3 coding DNA: TGTGCCAGCAGCGCCTCCGGACAAAACTACGAGCAGTACTTC.

This rearrangement joins TRBV28 to TRBJ1-4; D ambiguous. CDR3 size: 11 residues. The V end lost 6 bases, the J end lost 7 bases, and 6 bases lay between the germline ends. Germline CDR1 MDHEN, CDR2 SYDVKM. As DNA, the CDR3 is TGTGCCAGCAGCCGGAGTGAAAAACTGTTTTTT. It translates to CASSRSEKLFF.

The J gene is TRBJ1-1, the V gene TRBV7-2, with 7 bases aligning to TRBD1. With 1 base clipped from V and 5 bases from J, the junction kept 4 bases outside the gene matches. This CDR3 spans 14 amino acids. CDR1 and CDR2 (germline): SGHTA, FQGNSA. CDR3 in DNA: TGTGCCAGCAGCTTAGAGGGGGCCTTTACTGAAGCTTTCTTT. It specifies CASSLEGAFTEAFF.

This rearrangement joins TRBV6-5 to TRBJ2-3; TRBD1 aligns across 8 bases. Looked up from germline, CDR1 is MNHEY and CDR2 is SVGAGI. The trim removed 0 bases at V and 1 base at J, leaving 0 bases unmatched. The CDR3 sequence is 15 residues long. The CDR3 sequence is CASSYSDRGTDTQYF. The CDR3 DNA sequence: TGTGCCAGCAGTTACTCGGACAGGGGCACAGATACGCAGTATTTT.

The V and J genes are TRBV10-3 and TRBJ1-5; 9 bases are shared with TRBD1. Germline V CDR1 and CDR2: ENHRY, SYGVKD. This CDR3 contains 15 residues. Trimming at V came to 2 bases and at J to 5 bases, leaving 4 bases not matched to a gene. The CDR3 loop reads CAISERGQGDQPQHF. The CDR3 region has the DNA TGTGCCATCAGTGAGAGGGGACAGGGAGATCAGCCCCAGCATTTT.

The rearrangement joins TRBV2 to TRBJ1-4; D may be TRBD1 (6 bases). CDR1 SNHLY and CDR2 FYNNEI come from the germline V gene. V lost 6 bases and J lost 6, with 14 bases in between. The CDR3 sequence is 14 residues long. DNA of the CDR3: TGTGCCAGCAGATTAAACACAGGGTATGAAAAACTGTTTTTT. The encoded protein is CASRLNTGYEKLFF.

CDR3: CASSLEGGYNEQFF. The CDR3 DNA sequence: TGTGCCAGCAGCTTAGAAGGGGGTTACAATGAGCAGTTCTTC. The V call is TRBV7-2, the J call TRBJ2-1, with D maybe TRBD1 (6 bases). The CDR3 loop spans 14 amino acids. V was cut by 1 base and J by 4 bases, with 8 bases left in between. The germline gives CDR1 SGHTA, CDR2 FQGNSA.

The chain employs TRBV7-9 and TRBJ1-4; a possible D gene is TRBD1 (5 bases). The V end was cut by 5 bases, the J end by 7 bases, with 14 bases between. From germline, CDR1 is SEHNR and CDR2 FQNEAQ (reference sequence). The CDR3 loop spans 14 amino acids. The CDR3 nucleotides are TGTGCCAGCAGCGTGGCAGGGCTCCTTGAAAAACTGTTTTTT. Amino acids: CASSVAGLLEKLFF.

V and J are TRBV7-9 and TRBJ2-5, with a tentative D call TRBD2 (6 bases). CDR1 and CDR2 (germline): SEHNR, FQNEAQ (reference sequence). The CDR3 extends over 16 amino acids. Trimming took off 6 bases at V and 4 bases at J, with 21 bases between the two ends. CDR3 nucleotides: TGTGCCAGCAGTTTGGGGGAGTGGGGACTGAGAGAGACCCAGTACTTC. It translates to CASSLGEWGLRETQYF.

V gene TRBV10-3 combines with J gene TRBJ1-4; D is ambiguous. Germline V gives CDR1 ENHRY, CDR2 SYGVKD. The V end was cut by 10 bases, the J end by 5 bases, with 14 bases between. CDR3 length equals 13 residues. CDR3 sequence reads: CATTTSGNEKLFF. The CDR3 region has the DNA TGTGCCACCACAACGAGCGGAAATGAAAAACTGTTTTTT.

The chain joins TRBV7-2 to TRBJ1-5; 7 nucleotides align to TRBD1. Trimming took 5 bases from V and 6 from J; bases not matched to a gene: 7. CDR1 is SGHTA and CDR2 is FQGNSA in the germline V gene. The CDR3 loop spans 14 amino acids. CDR3 protein: CASSPDRVGQPQHF. CDR3 DNA: TGTGCCAGCAGCCCCGACAGGGTAGGTCAGCCCCAGCATTTT.

This clone came up once. The chain links TRBV15 to TRBJ2-7; weak D call: TRBD1 (6 bases). V lost 7 bases to trimming and J lost 2 bases, with 18 bases between them. The CDR3 length is 15 residues. Germline V gene data show CDR1 as LNHNV and CDR2 as YYDKDF (reference sequence). CDR3 protein: CATTPLQGIPYEQYF. CDR3 DNA sequence: TGTGCCACCACCCCACTTCAGGGGATCCCCTACGAGCAGTACTTC.

J is TRBJ2-5 and V is TRBV4-1; TRBD1 might be the D (5 bases). Deletions cut 1 base from V and 11 bases from J, with 17 bases between. Germline V gene data show CDR1 as MGHRA and CDR2 as YSYEKL. The CDR3 sequence is 14 residues long. CDR3 sequence (DNA): TGCGCCAGCAGCCAAGCCTGGGCCCAGACAGTACAGTACTTC. Protein: CASSQAWAQTVQYF.

V usage is TRBV2 and J usage is TRBJ2-7; possibly TRBD2 for D (6 bases). V was trimmed by 7 bases and J by 1 base, leaving 17 bases between them. CDR3 length: 15 residues. Germline-derived CDR1 and CDR2 are SNHLY and FYNNEI. For the CDR3, the DNA is TGTGCCAGCACCGGGGACCCCGGAGGGTCCTACGAGCAGTACTTC. This sequence encodes CASTGDPGGSYEQYF.

The chain joins TRBV4-1 to TRBJ2-7; D is perhaps TRBD2 (5 bases). The CDR3 covers 14 residues. Trimming removed 4 bases from V and 7 bases from J, with 17 bases in between. Per germline, CDR1 MGHRA and CDR2 YSYEKL. CDR3 residues: CASSPISPRGEQYF. In nucleotides, the CDR3 is TGCGCCAGCAGCCCAATATCCCCACGGGGAGAGCAGTACTTC.

J is TRBJ1-3 and V is TRBV5-1; D is undetermined. The CDR3 has 14 residues. Trimming shortened V by 4 bases and J by 2 bases, and 10 bases separated the two germline ends. CDR1 is SGHRS and CDR2 is YFSETQ in the germline V gene. The CDR3 bases are TGCGCCAGCAGCCCTGACGGGGCTGGAAACACCATATATTTT. Encoded protein: CASSPDGAGNTIYF. The entire variable domain, with the rest obtained from reference TRBV5-1 and TRBJ1-3, is as follows: KAGVTQTPRYLIKTRGQQVTLSCSPISGHRSVSWYQQTPGQGLQFLFEYFSETQRNKGNFPGRFSGRQFSNSRSEMNVSTLELGDSALYLCASSPDGAGNTIYFGEGSWLTVV.

The CDR3 bases are TGTGCCAGCAGCTTAGAACAGGGGAACACAGATACGCAGTATTTT. Translating it yields CASSLEQGNTDTQYF. The chain carries TRBV7-9 and TRBJ2-3, with 7 nucleotides matching TRBD1. The germline gives CDR1 SEHNR, CDR2 FQNEAQ (reference sequence). Germline trimming cut 1 base from V and 2 bases from J; bases unmatched to any gene: 3. The CDR3 has 15 residues. The complete variable domain, with remaining parts taken from reference TRBV7-9 and TRBJ2-3, reads DTGVSQNPRHKITKRGQNVTFRCDPISEHNRLYWYRQTLGQGPEFLTYFQNEAQLEKSRLLSDRFSAERPKGSFSTLEIQRTEQGDSAMYLCASSLEQGNTDTQYFGPGTRLTVL.

The CDR3, as DNA: TGTGCCAGCAGTGTGGGACAATTGCGGGGGGGCCAAGAGACCCAGTACTTC. As protein: CASSVGQLRGGQETQYF. V gene TRBV2 combines with J gene TRBJ2-5; 9 positions match TRBD2. The germline V gene encodes CDR1 SNHLY and CDR2 FYNNEI. The CDR3 runs 17 residues. Trimming at V came to 4 bases and at J to 1 base, leaving 10 bases not matched to a gene.